These 8 T cell receptor beta chains share one sample of origin, sequenced in a study of blood T cell repertoires in COVID-19. The table came from immunoSEQ multiplex PCR; TCRdb's copy has only in-frame clones and leaves some out. The data hold 350,000 to 400,000 clones, with roughly 90% observed a single time. The sequenced sample was peripheral blood. The receptors come from a man aged 18 to 30 with active or convalescent COVID-19.

This chain uses TRBV28 with TRBJ1-5; 12 nucleotides agree with TRBD1. The germline gives CDR1 MDHEN, CDR2 SYDVKM. The CDR3 is made up of 20 amino acids. V shed 6 bases and J 3 bases; nucleotides not matched to a gene: 18. The CDR3 DNA reads TGTGCCAGCAGCCAAGGAGGGACAGGGGGCAAAAGGAGACCCAATCAGCCCCAGCATTTT. Residues: CASSQGGTGGKRRPNQPQHF.

The gene calls are TRBV10-3 and TRBJ2-7; 9 bases map to TRBD2. This CDR3 spans 14 amino acids. CDR1 is ENHRY, CDR2 SYGVKD, per germline. V lost 0 bases, J lost 5 bases, and 2 bases stayed unmatched. The CDR3: CAISESPSGDEQYF. CDR3 bases: TGTGCCATCAGTGAGTCTCCTAGCGGGGACGAGCAGTACTTC.

The rearrangement uses TRBV7-9 and TRBJ2-1, with 14 bases lining up with TRBD2. This CDR3 comprises 16 residues. Germline loops: CDR1 SEHNR, CDR2 FQNEAQ (reference sequence). The V and J ends lost 6 bases and 8 bases, in that order; junction bases with no gene match: 9. The CDR3 DNA follows: TGTGCCAGCAGTTCGACTAGCGGGAGGGCCTTAGATGAGCAGTTCTTC. Residues: CASSSTSGRALDEQFF.

The chain combines TRBV6-4 with TRBJ1-5; a weak D match, TRBD1 (6 bases). Trimming left V 8 bases short and J 10 bases short, with 21 bases between. Germline CDR1 reads MRHNA; CDR2 reads SNTAGT. This CDR3 has 14 residues. The DNA of the CDR3 is TGTGCCAGCGGCATGGGGGCGGAAGGGGGACCCCAGCATTTT. Translation gives CASGMGAEGGPQHF.

The chain is built from TRBV7-9 and TRBJ1-2; D remains unclear. V was pared by 5 bases and J by 3 bases, with 13 bases between. This CDR3 region has 14 residues. From germline, CDR1 is SEHNR and CDR2 FQNEAQ (reference sequence). The CDR3: CASSEVVWDYGYTF. The CDR3 region has the DNA TGTGCCAGCAGCGAGGTGGTATGGGACTATGGCTACACCTTC.

J is TRBJ2-3 and V is TRBV18; TRBD1 agrees at 8 bases. The CDR3 covers 16 residues. The junction had 6 bases not matched to a gene; V was cut back by 2 bases and J by 2 bases. Germline assignment: CDR1 KGHSH and CDR2 LQKENI. CDR3 in amino acids: CASSPGQGKITDTQYF. The CDR3, as DNA: TGTGCCAGCTCACCAGGACAGGGAAAGATCACAGATACGCAGTATTTT.

This clone occurred a few times. This chain links TRBV7-2 with TRBJ2-3; 8 bases align to TRBD1. Trimming removed 5 bases from V and 1 base from J; junction bases left unmatched: 5. Germline V gene data show CDR1 as SGHTA and CDR2 as FQGNSA. The CDR3 length is 15 residues. The CDR3: CASSAGTGRTDTQYF. The CDR3 nucleotides are TGTGCCAGCAGCGCCGGGACAGGTCGCACAGATACGCAGTATTTT.

The V call is TRBV28, the J call TRBJ1-3; maybe TRBD1 (5 bases). CDR3 length: 13 residues. Deletions cut 8 bases from V and 2 bases from J, with 10 bases between. Per germline, CDR1 MDHEN and CDR2 SYDVKM. Here the CDR3 DNA reads TGTGCCAGCCAGAGGACACCTGGAAACACCATATATTTT. Its translation is CASQRTPGNTIYF.